This TCR beta chain comes out of a study of immune cell composition in non-small cell lung cancer. Overall study: Most cases were lung adenocarcinoma or squamous cell carcinoma. Whole-study results and caveats: Overall clonality, unlike maximal tumour-associated clone frequency, did not predict TIL reactivity. Tumour-associated clones >0.5% occurred in 30% to 35% of adenocarcinomas, about 69% of squamous. Smoking pack-years did not significantly correlate with tumour TCR-beta clonality.

The table lists this clone with a count of one. The antigen is unknown. Clones were sequenced by immunoSEQ multiplex PCR, and TCRdb holds only the in-frame ones, with some missing. Of 4,500 to 5,000 clones in the sample, approximately 75% are singletons; the top ten hold more than 8%. Normal lung was taken at the farthest possible site, at least 3 cm from tumour. Germline V gene lookup returns CDR1 MNHEY and CDR2 SMNVEV (reference sequence). The V gene lost 6 bases and the J gene lost 12 bases, with 18 bases spanning the gap. The CDR3 loop spans 13 amino acids. The V gene is TRBV27, the J gene TRBJ2-1, with D tentatively TRBD2 (5 bases). This TCR was sampled from a human donor with non-small cell lung cancer. Specimen: non-adjacent lung tissue. The CDR3 sequence is CASSPSGRGGQFF. The CDR3 DNA is TGTGCCAGCAGCCCCTCGGGTCGGGGTGGGCAGTTCTTC.